This T cell receptor beta chain was recovered during a study of blood T cell repertoires in COVID-19. Repertoires were generated with immunoSEQ multiplex PCR, while TCRdb's copy carries only in-frame clones and drops some. The table has 350,000 or so clones, 90% seen once. This CDR3 comprises 16 residues. Deletions cut 2 bases from V and 3 bases from J, with 15 bases between. Germline CDR1 is SGHTA and CDR2 is FQGNSA. This receptor was taken from a man aged 18 to 29 with active or convalescent COVID-19. Specimen: peripheral blood. J is TRBJ2-3 and V is TRBV7-2; D is uncertain. CDR3 DNA: TGTGCCAGCAGCTTATATGTCCCAGTTGGTACAGATACGCAGTATTTT. Its translation is CASSLYVPVGTDTQYF.